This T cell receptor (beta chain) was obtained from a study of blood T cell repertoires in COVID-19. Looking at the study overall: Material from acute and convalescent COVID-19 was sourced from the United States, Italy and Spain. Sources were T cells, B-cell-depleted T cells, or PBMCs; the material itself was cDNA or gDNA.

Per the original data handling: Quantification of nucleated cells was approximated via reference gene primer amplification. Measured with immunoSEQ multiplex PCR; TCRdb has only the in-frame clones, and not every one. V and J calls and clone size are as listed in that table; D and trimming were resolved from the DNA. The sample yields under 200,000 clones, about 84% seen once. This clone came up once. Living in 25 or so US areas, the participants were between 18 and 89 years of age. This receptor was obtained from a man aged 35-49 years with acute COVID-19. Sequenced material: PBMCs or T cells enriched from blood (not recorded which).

The DNA of the CDR3 is TGTGCCAGCAGTCCCTACCCCCTCACCGGGACTAGCGACGAGCAGTACTTC. This gives the protein CASSPYPLTGTSDEQYF. The chain employs TRBV9 and TRBJ2-7, with 10 bases identical to TRBD2. Germline V gives CDR1 SGDLS, CDR2 YYNGEE. The CDR3 totals 17 residues. V shed 5 bases and J 5 bases; nucleotides not matched to a gene: 16.